This T cell receptor (beta chain) comes out of a study of breast tumors, draining lymph nodes, adjacent tissues. General study findings and limits: Tumor TCR diversity was below lymph nodes but above nontumor tissue. Tumor and nontumor repertoires were significantly more similar in luminal-like than in basal-like breast cancer. Most tumor T cells seemingly derive from lymph node, then expand in tumor. The lymph node origin of tumor T cells was framed as consistent with a hypothesis, not demonstrated.

Germline V gene lookup returns CDR1 MDHEN and CDR2 SYDVKM. The CDR3 runs 14 residues. Breast cancer patients provided tissue from their axillary draining lymph nodes. Remarks on this clonotype: What it recognizes is unknown. This could be a read error, since a much larger clone is one nucleotide away.

TCRdb fed the multiplex PCR reads into MiXCR, producing one record per CDR3 protein. The data contain about 140,000 distinct CDR3 sequences, about a fifth of them singletons. The sequencing input was axillary lymph node tissue. V gene TRBV28 combines with J gene TRBJ2-7, with D tentatively TRBD1 (6 bases). The TCR was taken from a female donor with breast cancer. Some clones in this sample may be carry-over from other donors' samples. CDR3 DNA: TGTGCCAGCAGTTTAGAGGAGGACAGCTACGAGCAGCACTTC. Its protein product is CASSLEEDSYEQHF. Full variable domain (outside the CDR3, taken from reference TRBV28 and TRBJ2-7): DVKVTQSSRYLVKRTGEKVFLECVQDMDHENMFWYRQDPGLGLRLIYFSYDVKMKEKGDIPEGYSVSREKKERFSLILESASTNQTSMYLCASSLEEDSYEQHFGPGTRLTVT.